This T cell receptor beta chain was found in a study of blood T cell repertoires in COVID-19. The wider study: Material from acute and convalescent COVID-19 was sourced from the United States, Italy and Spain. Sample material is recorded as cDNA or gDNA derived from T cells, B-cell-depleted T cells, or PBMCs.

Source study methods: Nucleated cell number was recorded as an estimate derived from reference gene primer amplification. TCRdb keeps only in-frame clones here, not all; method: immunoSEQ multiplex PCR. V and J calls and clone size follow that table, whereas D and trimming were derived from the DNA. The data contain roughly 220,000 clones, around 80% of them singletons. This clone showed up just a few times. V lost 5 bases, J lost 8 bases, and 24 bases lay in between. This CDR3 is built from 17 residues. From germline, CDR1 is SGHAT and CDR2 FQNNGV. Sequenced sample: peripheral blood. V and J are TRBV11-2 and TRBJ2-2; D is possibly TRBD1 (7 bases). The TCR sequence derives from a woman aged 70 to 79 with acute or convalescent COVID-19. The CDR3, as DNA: TGTGCCAGCAGCACCCAGGGGAGGACAGGAGTTGTTGGGGAGCTGTTTTTT. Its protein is CASSTQGRTGVVGELFF.